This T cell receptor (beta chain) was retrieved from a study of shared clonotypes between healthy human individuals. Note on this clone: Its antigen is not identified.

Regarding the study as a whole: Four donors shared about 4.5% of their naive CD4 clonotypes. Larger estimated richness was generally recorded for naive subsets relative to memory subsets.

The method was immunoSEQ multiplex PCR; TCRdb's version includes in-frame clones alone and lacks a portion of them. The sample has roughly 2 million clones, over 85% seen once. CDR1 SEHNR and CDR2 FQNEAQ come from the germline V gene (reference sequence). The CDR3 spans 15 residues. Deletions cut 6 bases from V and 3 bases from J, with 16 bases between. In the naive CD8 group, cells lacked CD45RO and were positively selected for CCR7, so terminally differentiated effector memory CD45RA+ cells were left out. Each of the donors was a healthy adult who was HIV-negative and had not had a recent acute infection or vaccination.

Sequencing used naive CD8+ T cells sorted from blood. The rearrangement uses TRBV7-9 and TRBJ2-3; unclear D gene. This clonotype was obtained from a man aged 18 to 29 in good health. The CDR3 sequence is CASRRAPAATDTQYF. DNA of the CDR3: TGTGCCAGCAGACGGGCCCCGGCCGCGACAGATACGCAGTATTTT.